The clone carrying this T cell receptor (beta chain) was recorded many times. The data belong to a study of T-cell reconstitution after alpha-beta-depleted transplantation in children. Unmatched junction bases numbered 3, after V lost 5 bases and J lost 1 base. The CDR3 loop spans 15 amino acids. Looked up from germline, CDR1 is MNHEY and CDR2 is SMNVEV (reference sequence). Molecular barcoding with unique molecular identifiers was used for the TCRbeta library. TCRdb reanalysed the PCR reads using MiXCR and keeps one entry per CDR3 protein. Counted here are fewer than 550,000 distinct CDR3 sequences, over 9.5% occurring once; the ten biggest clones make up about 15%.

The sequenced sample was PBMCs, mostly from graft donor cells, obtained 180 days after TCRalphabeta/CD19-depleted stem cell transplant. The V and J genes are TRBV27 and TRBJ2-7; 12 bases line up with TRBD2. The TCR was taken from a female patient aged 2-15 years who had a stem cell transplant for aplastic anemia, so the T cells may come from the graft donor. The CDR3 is CASSVTSGRSYEQYF. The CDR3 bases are TGTGCCAGCAGTGTGACTAGCGGGAGATCCTACGAGCAGTACTTC.